This TCR beta chain was documented in a study of blood T cells in healthy people across ages. Combining a sample-barcoded 5' primer with a J-beta primer mix, a second PCR ran for roughly 7 to 12 cycles. TCRdb used MiXCR to reprocess the 5' RACE reads, holding one entry per CDR3 protein. Of about 1,400,000 distinct CDR3 sequences detected, 35% to 45% appear once; the ten largest clones hold less than 8%. Germline V CDR1 and CDR2: SGHNT, YYREEE (reference sequence). V lost 0 bases and J 0 bases, leaving 13 bases between the germline ends. The CDR3 has 16 residues. The sequenced material came from blood. The chain joins TRBV5-4 to TRBJ2-7, with D possibly TRBD1 on 6 matching bases. This sequence originates from a young woman in good health. The CDR3 DNA reads TGTGCCAGCAGCTTGGCCTACGTCAGGGGCTCCTACGAGCAGTACTTC. It is translated as CASSLAYVRGSYEQYF.